This T cell receptor beta chain was identified in a study of T cells in Graves' hyperthyroidism and ophthalmopathy. Study outcomes and limitations: Stable hyperthyroidism was told apart from ophthalmopathy by a model built on 13 V-J features. Peripheral blood also featured most of the thyroid clonotypes expanded above 0.001.

The CDR3 contains 18 residues. Trimming left V 3 bases short and J 4 bases short, with 28 bases between. CDR1 is GTSNPN, CDR2 SVGIG, per germline (reference sequence). Amplified regions were TCR beta CDR3 sequences from RNA transcripts. The TCR CDR3 first-round RT-PCR relied on the HTBI primer set. TCRdb re-called the multiplex PCR reads through MiXCR, storing one row per CDR3 protein. The table includes approximately 530,000 distinct CDR3 sequences, 15% to 20% detected once. Of note for this clonotype: Its antigen is not identified.

Sequencing was done on a sample of blood. The gene calls are TRBV30 and TRBJ2-7; D might be TRBD1 (6 bases). The TCR comes from a man aged 35-49 years with Graves' ophthalmopathy. The CDR3: CAWSGTGLARQTEYEQYF. The DNA for the CDR3 is TGTGCCTGGAGCGGTACAGGGTTGGCGCGTCAAACGGAATACGAGCAGTACTTC. The whole variable domain, filled in from reference TRBV30 and TRBJ2-7, reads SQTIHQWPATLVQPVGSPLSLECTVEGTSNPNLYWYRQAAGRGLQLLFYSVGIGQISSEVPQNLSASRPQDRQFILSSKKLLLSDSGFYLCAWSGTGLARQTEYEQYFGPGTRLTVT.